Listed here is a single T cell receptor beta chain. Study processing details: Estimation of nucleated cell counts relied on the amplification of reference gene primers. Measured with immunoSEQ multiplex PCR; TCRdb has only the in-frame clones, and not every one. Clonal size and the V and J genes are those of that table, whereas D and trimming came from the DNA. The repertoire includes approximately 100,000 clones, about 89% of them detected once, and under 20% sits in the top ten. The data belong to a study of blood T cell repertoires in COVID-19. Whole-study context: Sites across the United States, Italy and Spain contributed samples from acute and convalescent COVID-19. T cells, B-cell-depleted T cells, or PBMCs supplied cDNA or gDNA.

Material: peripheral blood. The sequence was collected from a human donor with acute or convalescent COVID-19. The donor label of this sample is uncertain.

This CDR3 is CASSQAQGGSNYGYTF. In DNA form, the CDR3 reads TGTGCCAGCAGCCAAGCTCAAGGGGGCTCTAACTATGGCTACACCTTC. V is TRBV4-2 and J is TRBJ1-2; 7 nucleotides match TRBD1. V dropped 1 base and J dropped 0; count of bases not matched to a gene: 5. Per germline, CDR1 LGHNA and CDR2 YNFKEQ. The length of the CDR3 is 16 residues.